The rows below give T cell receptor beta chains drawn from one sample of a study of T cell repertoires in ileal Crohn's disease. Produced via immunoSEQ multiplex PCR; TCRdb's table is partial and in-frame only. The sample contains roughly 15,000 clones, roughly three quarters of which appear only once. The specimen was ileal tissue. The receptors come from an adult with Crohn's disease. Both conserved end residues are part of each CDR3. Each record gives: V gene, clone size, D gene, J gene, CDR3 DNA, CDR3 protein. D genes are given only for firm matches. Some rows mark clone size as missing; the rest say once, few, many or name a class of expanded clone.

TRBV5-4,once,.,TRBJ2-1,TGTGCCAGCAGCTTGGGACGACTAGAGCAGTTCTTC,CASSLGRLEQFF
TRBV27,.,TRBD2,TRBJ2-1,TGTGCCATCCAAGCGGGGGGGCCGGGGAATGAGCAGTTCTTC,CAIQAGGPGNEQFF
TRBV29-1,.,.,TRBJ2-7,TGCAGCGTCATACAGGATCGCTACGAGCAGTACTTC,CSVIQDRYEQYF
TRBV6-1,once,.,TRBJ2-2,TGTGCCAGCAGTGGAAAAACAGTAAACACCGGGGAGCTGTTTTTT,CASSGKTVNTGELFF
TRBV9,.,TRBD1,TRBJ1-5,TGTGCCAGCAGCCCGACAGGGGTAGGGAATCAGCCCCAGCATTTT,CASSPTGVGNQPQHF
TRBV14,.,TRBD1,TRBJ1-2,TGTGCCAGCCGGAGGACAGGAACAAACTATGGCTACACCTTC,CASRRTGTNYGYTF
TRBV6-5,.,.,TRBJ2-3,TGTGCCAGCAGGGTACTAGTGACAGATACGCAGTATTTT,CASRVLVTDTQYF
TRBV7-9,.,TRBD2,TRBJ2-7,TGTGCCAGCAGCTTAGGCGGGAGAGGGAGCTCGGGGGAGCAGTACTTC,CASSLGGRGSSGEQYF
TRBV19,few,.,TRBJ1-4,TGTGCCAGTAGTATATCGACTAATGAAAAACTGTTTTTT,CASSISTNEKLFF
TRBV5-4,medium-sized,.,TRBJ1-2,TGTGCCAGCAGCCGACCCCAGGCCCTCTATGGCTACACCTTC,CASSRPQALYGYTF
TRBV7-3,few,.,TRBJ2-1,TGTGCCAGCAGCGACCCGGGACTTAACAATGAGCAGTTCTTC,CASSDPGLNNEQFF
TRBV7-9,once,.,TRBJ1-2,TGTGCCAGCACCCCTAGTCCCTTCTATGGCTACACCTTC,CASTPSPFYGYTF
TRBV19,few,.,TRBJ1-1,TGTGCCAGTAGGACCCAGGGGAACACTGAAGCTTTCTTT,CASRTQGNTEAFF
TRBV27,.,.,TRBJ2-5,TGTGCCAGCAGTTTACCCTCGGGACTCCAAGAGACCCAGTACTTC,CASSLPSGLQETQYF
TRBV5-1,.,TRBD2,TRBJ2-7,TGCGCCAGCAGCGGGGGGGGGACTAGCGGGACCTACGAGCAGTACTTC,CASSGGGTSGTYEQYF
TRBV11-2,.,.,TRBJ1-1,TGTGCCAGCACTCCTAAGCTGAACACTGAAGCTTTCTTT,CASTPKLNTEAFF
TRBV6-6,.,TRBD2,TRBJ2-3,TGTGCCAGCAGTCTGTCTAGCGGGAGGGCGGGAGATACGCAGTATTTT,CASSLSSGRAGDTQYF
TRBV29-1,.,TRBD2,TRBJ2-7,TGCAGCGTTCGACTAGCGGGAGGCCCAGGCTACGAGCAGTACTTC,CSVRLAGGPGYEQYF
TRBV4-2,.,.,TRBJ2-7,TGTGCCAGCAGCCGCGGAAGACTCTACGAGCAGTACTTC,CASSRGRLYEQYF
TRBV18,.,TRBD1,TRBJ1-6,TGTGCCAGCTCACCTCGACAGGGCAATTCACCCCTCCACTTT,CASSPRQGNSPLHF
TRBV18,.,.,TRBJ1-2,TGTGCCAGCTCACCACAACAGGACTATGGCTACACCTTC,CASSPQQDYGYTF
TRBV5-6,.,.,TRBJ1-6,TGTGCCAGCGCCCCTAGGTTGGGGAGGGATTCACCCCTCCACTTT,CASAPRLGRDSPLHF
TRBV4-3,once,.,TRBJ1-6,TGCGCCAGCAGCCAAGATCCATCCCGGGGAAATTCACCCCTCCACTTT,CASSQDPSRGNSPLHF
TRBV7-9,few,.,TRBJ1-2,TGTGCCAGCAGCTTAGCAACAGATTTTAACTATGGCTACACCTTC,CASSLATDFNYGYTF
TRBV4-2,.,TRBD2,TRBJ2-2,TGTGCCAGCAGCCAAGGCCTAGCGGGGGGCACCGGGGAGCTGTTTTTT,CASSQGLAGGTGELFF
TRBV29-1,.,.,TRBJ1-1,TGCGGCGCCCTCAGACCCGGAGGTGGCACTGAAGCTTTCTTT,CGALRPGGGTEAFF
TRBV5-1,.,TRBD1,TRBJ1-1,TGCGCCAGCAGCTTGGGGCCCGGACAGGGGGGAACAACTGAAGCTTTCTTT,CASSLGPGQGGTTEAFF
TRBV2,.,.,TRBJ1-1,TGTGCCAGCAGTGAACAACACTCTGTGGCAGGGGTGATGACCTTGAACACTGAAGCTTTCTTT,CASSEQHSVAGVMTLNTEAFF
TRBV7-9,.,.,TRBJ1-1,TGTGCCAGCAGCTTAGCGCGCAGGGTCGGCACTGAAGCTTTCTTT,CASSLARRVGTEAFF
TRBV7-9,once,TRBD2,TRBJ2-1,TGTGCCAGCAGGGTTGGGGGTAGCGGGATATACAATGAGCAGTTCTTC,CASRVGGSGIYNEQFF
TRBV10-3,.,TRBD1,TRBJ1-1,TGTGCCATCAGTGCGCGACAGGGGGTCGACACTGAAGCTTTCTTT,CAISARQGVDTEAFF
TRBV19,.,.,TRBJ1-4,TGTGCCAGTAGTATCGGGGGGCTTGGCGAAAAACTGTTTTTT,CASSIGGLGEKLFF
TRBV27,.,TRBD2,TRBJ2-7,TGTGCCAGCGGGTCTAGCGGGAGGGCCTACGAGCAGTACTTC,CASGSSGRAYEQYF
TRBV19,.,.,TRBJ2-1,TGTGCCAGTAGTACGAGACTAGTAGGGGATGAGCAGTTCTTC,CASSTRLVGDEQFF
TRBV4-1,.,TRBD2,TRBJ2-7,TGCGCCAGCAGCCCAACCCCTCCACGGGGGGGCCACCACGAGCAGTACTTC,CASSPTPPRGGHHEQYF
TRBV30,few,.,TRBJ2-1,TGTGCCTGGAGTGTTGGCGGGATAAATGAGCAGTTCTTC,CAWSVGGINEQFF
TRBV7-6,.,.,TRBJ2-7,TGTGCCAGCAGCTTTATAGTTGGCGAGCAGTACTTC,CASSFIVGEQYF
TRBV18,.,.,TRBJ2-7,TGTGCCAGCTCACCCGGATTCACAGGGACCGAGCAGTACTTC,CASSPGFTGTEQYF
TRBV7-2,.,.,TRBJ2-6,TGTGCCAGCAGTTTTCCAGTCTCTGGGGCCAACGTCCTGACTTTC,CASSFPVSGANVLTF
TRBV7-6,few,.,TRBJ2-7,TGTGCCAGCACCCAGAACGGGATGCATCACGAGCAGTACTTC,CASTQNGMHHEQYF
TRBV29-1,.,.,TRBJ1-1,TGCAGCGTTGAACCTACAGGGAACACTGAAGCTTTCTTT,CSVEPTGNTEAFF
TRBV30,.,.,TRBJ2-3,TGTGCCTGGAGTGTAGGTTCTGGGGGCGCAAATACGCAGTATTTT,CAWSVGSGGANTQYF
TRBV7-3,.,.,TRBJ1-1,TGTGCCAGCAGCTTAAGACGCGGGGTGAACACTGAAGCTTTCTTT,CASSLRRGVNTEAFF
TRBV5-6,few,.,TRBJ1-4,TGTGCCAGCAGCTTGAACGGAGGTGCAACTAATGAAAAACTGTTTTTT,CASSLNGGATNEKLFF
TRBV6-1,.,.,TRBJ1-1,TGTGCCAGCAGTCGGGAGGGATCGAACACTGAAGCTTTCTTT,CASSREGSNTEAFF
TRBV2,.,TRBD2,TRBJ2-1,TGTGCCGGGCATGGGACTAGCGGGAACGGTGAGCAGTTCTTC,CAGHGTSGNGEQFF
TRBV11-2,.,.,TRBJ2-3,TGTGCCAGCAGCCCGGGTTGGACTAGCACAGATACGCAGTATTTT,CASSPGWTSTDTQYF
TRBV6-1,.,TRBD2,TRBJ2-7,TGTGCCAGCAGCCCCGGGACTATTGGATACGAGCAGTACTTC,CASSPGTIGYEQYF
TRBV9,.,TRBD2,TRBJ2-7,TGTGCCAGCAGCGTAACCCCGGGACTAGCGGGTGCTCCCAACTACGAGCAGTACTTC,CASSVTPGLAGAPNYEQYF
TRBV15,once,.,TRBJ1-5,TGTGCCACCAGCAGAGATGGGAGGGTGGATCAGCCCCAGCATTTT,CATSRDGRVDQPQHF
TRBV10-3,.,.,TRBJ2-1,TGTGCCATCACGGAGGCCCTTTTCAATGAGCAGTTCTTC,CAITEALFNEQFF
TRBV15,.,TRBD1,TRBJ2-6,TGTGCCACCAGCTCTGATAAGGGACAGGCCTCTGGGGCCAACGTCCTGACTTTC,CATSSDKGQASGANVLTF
TRBV7-6,.,.,TRBJ1-1,TGTGCCAGCAGTTTAGCCTCGGGGGGCACTGAAGCTTTCTTT,CASSLASGGTEAFF
TRBV10-3,.,.,TRBJ2-5,TGTGCCTCTAGGCGGGCCAGTCAAGAGACCCAGTACTTC,CASRRASQETQYF
TRBV6-5,.,.,TRBJ1-6,TGTGCCAGCAGTTTCAGGGATTATTCACCCCTCCACTTT,CASSFRDYSPLHF
TRBV19,.,TRBD1,TRBJ1-5,TGTGCCAGTAGGCGGGACAGGGGAGTTCAGCCCCAGCATTTT,CASRRDRGVQPQHF
TRBV7-3,few,TRBD1,TRBJ2-2,TGTGCCAGCAGCCTTACAACAGGGGGCGCCGGGGAGCTGTTTTTT,CASSLTTGGAGELFF
TRBV25-1,.,.,TRBJ2-7,TGTGCCAGCACCGAGGACAACTCCTACGAGCAGTACTTC,CASTEDNSYEQYF
TRBV2,.,TRBD2,TRBJ2-1,TGTGCCAGCAGTGAAGGAAGCGGGGGGCCCTACAATGAGCAGTTCTTC,CASSEGSGGPYNEQFF